The rows below give T cell receptor beta chains drawn from one sample of a study of radiotherapy plus CTLA-4 blockade in lung cancer. The protocol was immunoSEQ multiplex PCR, while the TCRdb copy is restricted to in-frame clones and leaves out a portion. The sample shows more than 95,000 clones, 60% to 75% of them seen only once. This specimen was peripheral blood, taken from a patient treated with radiotherapy plus ipilimumab. The receptor set was obtained from a human donor with non-small cell lung cancer who had a partial response to radiotherapy plus ipilimumab. Some clones in this sample may be carry-over from other donors' samples. The CDR3 runs from the conserved cysteine through the conserved F or W. The order of the fields is clone size, D gene, V gene, J gene, CDR3 protein, CDR3 DNA. D genes are given only for firm matches. Clone size is given for some rows only: seen once, a few or many times, or a class if the clone is expanded.

.	.	TRBV2	TRBJ1-5	CASSPWRVKVNQPQHF	TGTGCCAGCAGCCCTTGGAGGGTTAAGGTCAATCAGCCCCAGCATTTT
few	.	TRBV6-6	TRBJ1-1	CASSKPGDFEAFF	TGTGCCAGCAGCAAACCAGGGGATTTTGAAGCTTTCTTT
few	TRBD2	TRBV28	TRBJ2-7	CASSPKGTSGSSEQYF	TGTGCCAGCAGTCCCAAAGGGACTAGCGGGAGTTCCGAGCAGTACTTC
.	.	TRBV2	TRBJ2-1	CASSEQGLSYNEQFF	TGTGCCAGCAGTGAACAGGGGTTGAGCTACAATGAGCAGTTCTTC
few	.	TRBV6-5	TRBJ1-1	CASSYRTSNTEAFF	TGTGCCAGCAGTTACCGGACATCGAACACTGAAGCTTTCTTT
.	TRBD1	TRBV4-2	TRBJ1-6	CASSQAGQGESPLHF	TGTGCCAGCAGCCAAGCTGGACAGGGCGAATCACCCCTCCACTTT
.	.	TRBV5-1	TRBJ1-2	CASSLGTLASYGYTF	TGCGCCAGCAGCTTGGGTACACTGGCTAGCTATGGCTACACCTTC
.	TRBD2	TRBV19	TRBJ2-3	CASSTLAGAPDTQYF	TGTGCCAGTAGTACACTAGCGGGAGCCCCAGATACGCAGTATTTT
few	.	TRBV11-3	TRBJ2-1	CASSPGGGGTNEQFF	TGTGCCAGCAGCCCCGGAGGGGGGGGTACAAATGAGCAGTTCTTC
few	TRBD2	TRBV28	TRBJ2-2	CASSFLAGAAGELFF	TGTGCCAGCAGTTTCCTAGCGGGAGCGGCCGGGGAGCTGTTTTTT
.	TRBD1	TRBV5-4	TRBJ2-4	CASSSPGQGPKNIQYF	TGTGCCAGCAGCTCACCGGGACAGGGACCAAAAAACATTCAGTACTTC
many	TRBD2	TRBV27	TRBJ2-3	CASRNRLAASTDTQYF	TGTGCCAGCAGGAACCGACTAGCGGCTAGCACAGATACGCAGTATTTT
.	.	TRBV7-2	TRBJ2-3	CASSFGGPNTDTQYF	TGTGCCAGCAGCTTCGGAGGTCCCAACACAGATACGCAGTATTTT